This entry concerns a single T cell receptor beta chain. Its antigen remains unidentified. A read error may account for a junction end that differs from germline. The sample originates from a study of cytomegalovirus exposure and HLA in healthy donors. General observations from the study: It was confirmed in vitro that a few of the CMV-associated chains were specific for CMV antigens.

The CDR3 loop spans 15 amino acids. The germline V gene has CDR1 SGHNT and CDR2 YYREEE (reference sequence). In the PCR, 60 Vbeta and 13 Jbeta primers were used. The method was immunoSEQ multiplex PCR; TCRdb's version includes in-frame clones alone and lacks a portion of them. The sample comprises about 120,000 clones, 79% of which are singletons, and roughly 4.3% rests with the top ten. This clonotype was sampled from a man younger than 45 in good health and CMV-seropositive. Sequenced input: PBMCs. The chain has TRBV5-4 and TRBJ1-4, with TRBD1 matching over 7 bases. The chain's CDR3 is CVSSLEGGRNEKLFF. The CDR3 coding sequence is TGTGTCAGCAGCTTGGAAGGGGGCAGAAATGAAAAACTGTTTTTT. The complete variable domain, with remaining parts taken from reference TRBV5-4 and TRBJ1-4, reads ETGVTQSPTHLIKTRGQQVTLRCSSQSGHNTVSWYQQALGQGPQFIFQYYREEENGRGNFPPRFSGLQFPNYSSELNVNALELDDSALYLCVSSLEGGRNEKLFFGSGTQLSVL.